This T cell receptor (beta chain) was profiled in a study of human T cells and chemical hapten exposure. The study's findings and limits: The count of PT1 expanded TCRs correlated positively with patch test score.

Details on this clonotype: Its antigen is still unknown.

TCRdb independently ran MiXCR on the RACE reads; one entry per CDR3 protein. The sample yields roughly 260,000 distinct CDR3 sequences, 7.5% to 10% seen once. Specified time point: pre-sensitization, week 0. The treatment denotes: therapeutic diphenylcyclopropenone sensitization with weekly scalp DPC. The input for sequencing was whole blood, taken in connection with sensitization to the hapten diphenylcyclopropenone (DPC). This receptor was identified in a woman aged 40 to 49 with alopecia areata. Some clones in this sample may be carry-over from other donors' samples.

The DNA for the CDR3 is TGTGCCAGCAGCCACACAACCGGGACAGGGGCGGATGAGCAGTACTTC. Its translation: CASSHTTGTGADEQYF. V gene TRBV3-1 combines with J gene TRBJ2-7, with 10 bases identical to TRBD1. Trimming removed 3 bases from V and 7 bases from J; junction bases left unmatched: 12. This CDR3 spans 16 amino acids. Germline V gene lookup returns CDR1 LGHDT and CDR2 YNNKEL (reference sequence).